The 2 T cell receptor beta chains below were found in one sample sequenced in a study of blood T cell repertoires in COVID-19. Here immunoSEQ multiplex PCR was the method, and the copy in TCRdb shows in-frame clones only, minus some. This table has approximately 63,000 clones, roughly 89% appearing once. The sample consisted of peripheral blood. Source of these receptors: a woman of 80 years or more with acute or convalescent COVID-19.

The CDR3 nucleotides read TGTGCCAGCAGTTACTCTTACAGTTCTCGGGAGCAGTACTTC. Protein: CASSYSYSSREQYF. J is TRBJ2-7 and V is TRBV6-5; D call uncertain. V gave up 0 bases and J gave up 7 bases, with 13 bases separating them. This CDR3 is built from 14 residues. Per germline, CDR1 MNHEY and CDR2 SVGAGI.

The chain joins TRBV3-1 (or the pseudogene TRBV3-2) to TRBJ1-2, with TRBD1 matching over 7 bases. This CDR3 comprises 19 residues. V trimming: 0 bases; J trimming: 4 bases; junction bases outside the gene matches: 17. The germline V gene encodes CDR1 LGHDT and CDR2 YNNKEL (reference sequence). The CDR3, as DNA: TGTGCCAGCAGCCAAGACCCTCTGGCCGGACAGGCGGTTCTCTATGGCTACACCTTC. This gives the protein CASSQDPLAGQAVLYGYTF.